This record covers a single T cell receptor beta chain. Its specific antigen is unknown. No much larger clonotype is one base removed from it; base qualities were not supplied. The library was obtained by the immunoSEQ multiplex PCR assay. Drawn from immuneACCESS, this table holds only the in-frame rearrangements with V and J called that TCRdb kept. Clones are partly lost; checked studies trace under half to an unresolved V gene and leave the rest unexplained. Counted in this sample were 99,000 or so clones; around 96% of them appeared once. The top ten hold 0.2% to 0.25% of the sample. The CDR3 measures 16 amino acids from cysteine to phenylalanine. Of all the DNA, just the CDR3 is kept, 48 bases in frame from base 1. CDR1 LNHDA and CDR2 SQIVND are derived from the germline V gene (reference sequence). The V end loses 3 bases and the J end loses 2 bases, and a stretch of 17 bases separates them. This sample is drawn from a study of technical replicates of blood from a few donors (dated 2017 in TCRdb).

The sample comprised T cells isolated from PBMCs. Here the chain combines TRBV19 and TRBJ2-7, with no D gene named confidently. This sequence originates from a human donor in good health. In nucleotides, the sequence is TGTGCCAGTAGTATTTCAGGCACGCCACCACCCTACGAGCAGTACTTC. This sequence encodes CASSISGTPPPYEQYF.